This T cell receptor beta chain was sequenced for a study of blood T cell repertoires in COVID-19. Study overall: Samples of COVID-19 (acute and convalescent) were obtained from the United States, Italy and Spain. The cDNA or gDNA used as material had been derived from T cells, B-cell-depleted T cells, or PBMCs.

Germline V lookup: CDR1 MNHNY, CDR2 SVGAGI (reference sequence). The CDR3 consists of 14 residues. The V gene lost 4 bases and the J gene lost 8 bases, with 12 bases spanning the gap. Original data processing: Cell counts per sample came from amplifying reference gene primers. Some clones are missing from TCRdb's copy, which holds only in-frame ones; the method was immunoSEQ multiplex PCR. For V, J and clone size, that table is used; D and trimming come from the DNA. Among 130,000 to 150,000 clones listed, approximately 84% were seen once. The TCR comes from a human donor in a cohort sampled during active COVID-19. Sequenced input: peripheral blood. The chain has TRBV6-6 and TRBJ1-6, with no clear D. DNA of the CDR3: TGTGCCAGCAGTTCCACCGTGAGGGATTCACCCCTCCACTTT. It specifies CASSSTVRDSPLHF.